These 4 T cell receptor beta chains originate from one sample sequenced in a study of blood T cell repertoires in COVID-19. The data were produced by immunoSEQ multiplex PCR, yet TCRdb's version contains in-frame clones alone and is incomplete. The sample holds 390,000 or so clones; approximately 90% are singletons and the top ten take 0.95% to 1.1%. Sequencing input: PBMCs or T cells enriched from blood (not recorded which). The receptors stem from a man aged 18-30 years who had recovered from COVID-19.

This chain uses TRBV19 with TRBJ2-2; TRBD1 aligns across 8 bases. With 0 bases clipped from V and 6 bases from J, the junction kept 3 bases outside the gene matches. The germline gives CDR1 LNHDA, CDR2 SQIVND (reference sequence). The CDR3 has 15 residues. The CDR3 DNA reads as TGTGCCAGTAGTATAGAAGGCAGGGGGCCCGGGGAGCTGTTTTTT. Translated, it gives CASSIEGRGPGELFF.

V usage is TRBV7-9 and J usage is TRBJ1-1, with 11 bases matching TRBD1. There are 18 residues in the CDR3. Unmatched junction bases numbered 15, after V lost 5 bases and J lost 4 bases. Germline values: CDR1 SEHNR, CDR2 FQNEAQ (reference sequence). CDR3 residues: CASSTPPRTGGSSTEAFF. The CDR3 coding sequence is TGTGCCAGCAGCACACCACCTCGGACAGGGGGCTCGAGCACTGAAGCTTTCTTT. The full variable domain, in which reference TRBV7-9 and TRBJ1-1 provide the parts outside the CDR3, is DTGVSQNPRHKITKRGQNVTFRCDPISEHNRLYWYRQTLGQGPEFLTYFQNEAQLEKSRLLSDRFSAERPKGSFSTLEIQRTEQGDSAMYLCASSTPPRTGGSSTEAFFGQGTRLTVV.

This chain links TRBV19 with TRBJ2-6; no clear D. Trimming pared 4 bases from V and 2 bases from J, leaving 12 bases between. Germline V gene lookup returns CDR1 LNHDA and CDR2 SQIVND (reference sequence). CDR3 size: 16 residues. The chain's CDR3 is CASSTRTVTGANVLTF. The CDR3 bases are TGTGCCAGTAGTACAAGAACAGTCACTGGGGCCAACGTCCTGACTTTC.

The chain combines TRBV5-1 with TRBJ1-2; TRBD1 matches 10 bases. The CDR3 is 15 amino acids. With 4 bases clipped from V and 2 bases from J, the junction kept 5 bases outside the gene matches. CDR1 and CDR2 (germline): SGHRS, YFSETQ. CDR3 in DNA: TGCGCCAGCAGCACGGGGGGACAGGGGAACTATGGCTACACCTTC. Amino acid sequence: CASSTGGQGNYGYTF. The variable domain in full, completed from reference TRBV5-1 and TRBJ1-2, reads KAGVTQTPRYLIKTRGQQVTLSCSPISGHRSVSWYQQTPGQGLQFLFEYFSETQRNKGNFPGRFSGRQFSNSRSEMNVSTLELGDSALYLCASSTGGQGNYGYTFGSGTRLTVV.